Below, 24 T cell receptor beta chains from the same sample are listed, as sequenced in a study of T cell repertoires in cytomegalovirus infection. From the reads, TCRdb called clonotypes with MiXCR, one entry per CDR3 protein. This sample carries 500,000 to 600,000 distinct CDR3 sequences, 16% of them seen once, and the ten largest clones take 20% to 30%. Sequencing input: CD8+ T cells from PBMCs. The receptors originated from a human donor in good health (CMV status not recorded). Some clones in this sample may be carry-over from other donors' samples.

J is TRBJ2-3 and V is TRBV5-1; D unclear. The germline V gene encodes CDR1 SGHRS and CDR2 YFSETQ. V lost 4 bases, J lost 4 bases, and 10 bases lay in between. The length of the CDR3 is 13 residues. In DNA form, the CDR3 reads TGCGCCAGCAGCAGAGCCGGACCAGATACGCAGTATTTT. It is translated as CASSRAGPDTQYF.

This clonotype was counted a few times. The CDR3 reads CASRPPGSGNTIYF. CDR3 nucleotides: TGTGCCAGCAGACCGCCTGGCTCTGGAAACACCATATATTTT. V gene TRBV28 combines with J gene TRBJ1-3; no clear D gene. CDR1 and CDR2 from the germline V gene are MDHEN and SYDVKM. The CDR3 has 14 residues. V gave up 6 bases and J gave up 0 bases, with 9 bases separating them.

The table lists this clonotype with many counts. The rearrangement links TRBV19 to TRBJ2-7; no clear D gene. The CDR3 spans 15 residues. V lost 2 bases, J lost 0 bases, and 11 bases lay in between. Germline assignment: CDR1 LNHDA and CDR2 SQIVND (reference sequence). The chain's CDR3 is CASSITHTSSYEQYF. For the CDR3, the DNA is TGTGCCAGTAGTATAACCCACACATCCTCCTACGAGCAGTACTTC.

This clonotype was seen a few times. This chain connects TRBV27 to TRBJ2-1, with a possible D match to TRBD1 (5 bases). V was clipped by 4 bases and J by 7 bases, with 20 bases between them. CDR3 size: 16 residues. CDR1 MNHEY and CDR2 SMNVEV come from the germline V gene (reference sequence). In nucleotides, the CDR3 is TGTGCCAGCAGTTCTGAGGTGCGCCCACCAGGGAATGAGCAGTTCTTC. It yields the protein CASSSEVRPPGNEQFF.

The chain is built from TRBV20-1 and TRBJ2-4, with unresolved D. V shed 2 bases and J shed 6 bases, with 5 bases lying between them. Germline V CDR1 and CDR2: DFQATT, SNEGSKA (reference sequence). The CDR3 loop spans 11 amino acids. Written as DNA, the CDR3 is TGCAGTGCTAGACCCGGAAACATTCAGTACTTC. Translated: CSARPGNIQYF.

V and J are TRBV25-1 and TRBJ1-5; no firm D call. Germline loops: CDR1 MGHDK, CDR2 SYGVNS. The ends were cut back, 6 bases at V and 4 bases at J, with 13 bases in the middle. The CDR3 totals 14 residues. The CDR3 DNA follows: TGTGCCAGCAGGCCGGATGAGGTGAATCAGCCCCAGCATTTT. This encodes CASRPDEVNQPQHF.

CDR3 sequence reads: CARAGQSGANVLTF. In DNA, the CDR3 is TGTGCCAGGGCCGGACAGTCTGGGGCCAACGTCCTGACTTTC. The chain has TRBV19 and TRBJ2-6; D perhaps matches TRBD1 (6 bases). This CDR3 is built from 14 residues. V lost 9 bases to trimming and J lost 1 base, with 10 bases between them. The germline CDR1 and CDR2 sequences are LNHDA and SQIVND (reference sequence).

This clonotype was found many times. The chain links TRBV4-2 to TRBJ2-5, with D possibly called TRBD1 or TRBD2 (6 bases each). The CDR3 loop spans 17 amino acids. Deletions cut 1 base from V and 5 bases from J, with 20 bases between. Germline values: CDR1 LGHNA, CDR2 YNFKEQ. The CDR3 DNA reads as TGTGCCAGCAGCCAAGTCTTGGGGGGCCAGAAGTATGAGACCCAGTACTTC. Its protein product is CASSQVLGGQKYETQYF.

V is TRBV27 and J is TRBJ2-3, with TRBD1 matching 8 bases. Per germline, CDR1 MNHEY and CDR2 SMNVEV (reference sequence). With V trimmed by 5 bases and J by 8 bases, 0 bases remained unmatched. The CDR3 has 11 amino acids. CDR3 sequence: CASSGQGTQYF. Here the CDR3 DNA reads TGTGCCAGCAGTGGACAGGGTACGCAGTATTTT.

This clonotype was seen ten or more times. V and J are TRBV11-2 and TRBJ2-3; 12 nucleotides match TRBD2. CDR3 length: 15 residues. V lost 4 bases to trimming and J lost 7 bases; unmatched junction nucleotides: 6. Germline V CDR1 and CDR2: SGHAT, FQNNGV. The CDR3 here is CASSSLAGGRNTQYF. CDR3 in DNA: TGTGCCAGCAGCTCTCTAGCGGGGGGGAGGAATACGCAGTATTTT.

The table lists this clonotype with a few counts. This sequence joins TRBV20-1 and TRBJ2-5; D remains ambiguous. This CDR3 region has 17 residues. Germline values: CDR1 DFQATT, CDR2 SNEGSKA (reference sequence). V lost 1 base and J lost 1, with 19 bases in between. The DNA for the CDR3 is TGCAGTGCTAGAGGATGGACCGGACGCCCGGTCCAAGAGACCCAGTACTTC. Protein product: CSARGWTGRPVQETQYF.

Only a few counts were recorded for this clonotype. The chain carries TRBV30 and TRBJ2-7; TRBD1 matches at 10 bases. Germline V gene data show CDR1 as GTSNPN and CDR2 as SVGIG (reference sequence). This CDR3 contains 14 residues. Trimming took 5 bases from V and 3 from J; bases not matched to a gene: 7. CDR3 loop: CAWGTGTGDYEQYF. DNA for the CDR3: TGTGCCTGGGGGACCGGGACAGGGGACTACGAGCAGTACTTC.

Many counts were recorded for this clonotype. The chain's CDR3 is CASSFPAGFSGNTIYF. CDR3 DNA sequence: TGTGCCAGCAGTTTCCCGGCCGGATTCTCTGGAAACACCATATATTTT. V is TRBV28 and J is TRBJ1-3, with no clear D. This CDR3 contains 16 residues. From germline, CDR1 is MDHEN and CDR2 SYDVKM. V was clipped by 3 bases and J by 0 bases, with 12 bases between them. Filled out from reference TRBV28 and TRBJ1-3, the complete variable domain reads DVKVTQSSRYLVKRTGEKVFLECVQDMDHENMFWYRQDPGLGLRLIYFSYDVKMKEKGDIPEGYSVSREKKERFSLILESASTNQTSMYLCASSFPAGFSGNTIYFGEGSWLTVV.

The CDR3 DNA reads TGTGCCAGCAGTCCCACCCACGGGGTCCACAATGAGCAGTTCTTC. Amino acids: CASSPTHGVHNEQFF. The chain carries TRBV27 and TRBJ2-1, with D possibly being TRBD2 (5 bases). Germline CDR1 reads MNHEY; CDR2 reads SMNVEV (reference sequence). This CDR3 region has 15 residues. V was clipped by 5 bases and J by 5 bases, with 16 bases between them.

With regard to this clonotype: Being one base from a much bigger clone, this may be a read error. The conserved final phenylalanine or tryptophan is absent from the CDR3, which likely points to a read error. The chain combines TRBV7-8 with TRBJ2-7, with D perhaps matching TRBD2 (6 bases). This CDR3 has 15 residues. Germline CDR1 reads SGHVS; CDR2 reads FQNEAQ. V dropped 7 bases and J dropped 3 bases, with 19 bases sitting between them. The CDR3 DNA follows: TGTGCCAGCATCGAGACTAGAGGGTCTCTCTACGAGCAGTACTTA. It translates to CASIETRGSLYEQYL.

This clonotype was seen once. The V and J genes are TRBV30 and TRBJ1-2; unclear D gene. Germline V gives CDR1 GTSNPN, CDR2 SVGIG (reference sequence). The CDR3 contains 16 residues. V was shortened by 2 bases and J by 0 bases, with 16 bases between the two germline ends. Written as DNA, the CDR3 is TGTGCCTGGAGTACCGGGTCAGTGGGGACTAACTATGGCTACACCTTC. Amino acid sequence: CAWSTGSVGTNYGYTF.

There are a few counts of this clonotype. The chain combines TRBV28 with TRBJ2-7; TRBD2 agrees at 7 bases. The CDR3 is made up of 13 amino acids. The germline gives CDR1 MDHEN, CDR2 SYDVKM. Trimming took 2 bases from V and 6 from J; bases not matched to a gene: 4. Here the CDR3 DNA reads TGTGCCAGCAGTTTAGAAAGCGGGATCGAGCAGTACTTC. This sequence encodes CASSLESGIEQYF.

This clonotype was counted between two and nine times. This chain links TRBV19 with TRBJ1-5; TRBD1 aligns across 10 bases. The CDR3 has 17 residues. Germline V gene lookup returns CDR1 LNHDA and CDR2 SQIVND (reference sequence). With V trimmed by 5 bases and J by 3 bases, 10 bases remained unmatched. The CDR3 protein is CASSFRDRGIINQPQHF. The CDR3 DNA reads TGTGCCAGTAGTTTCCGGGACAGGGGAATTATCAATCAGCCCCAGCATTTT.

In its sample, this clonotype was seen many times. In nucleotides, the CDR3 is TGTGCCAGCATCTCCGAAAGCAAGACAGGGGGCTATGGAAACACCATATATTTT. Translated: CASISESKTGGYGNTIYF. The chain joins TRBV7-9 to TRBJ1-3; 10 bases line up with TRBD1. This CDR3 is 18 amino acids long. After removal of 7 bases from V and 3 bases from J, the junction contained 15 bases not matched to a gene. Germline V CDR1 and CDR2: SEHNR, FQNEAQ (reference sequence).

This clonotype was recorded at least ten times. The chain is built from TRBV6-2 or TRBV6-3 and TRBJ1-1; the D is unclear. The germline V gene has CDR1 MNHEY and CDR2 SVGEGT. V shed 2 bases and J shed 5 bases, with 12 bases lying between them. This CDR3 is built from 14 residues. The CDR3 DNA sequence: TGTGCCAGCAGTTACACAAGGACGAGAACTGAAGCTTTCTTT. It specifies CASSYTRTRTEAFF.

The J gene is TRBJ2-1, the V gene TRBV27; TRBD2 matches 11 bases. The CDR3 is 17 amino acids. V lost 3 bases and J lost 3; bases outside the gene matches: 7. Germline values: CDR1 MNHEY, CDR2 SMNVEV (reference sequence). CDR3 protein: CASSFTFSGGDYNEQFF. In nucleotides, the CDR3 is TGTGCCAGCAGTTTTACTTTTAGCGGGGGGGACTACAATGAGCAGTTCTTC.

This clonotype was seen many times. The V and J genes are TRBV7-8 and TRBJ1-4; TRBD1 is a possible D gene (6 bases). In germline, CDR1 is SGHVS, CDR2 FQNEAQ. Between the trimmed V and J ends, which lost 4 bases and 8 bases, there was a span of 20 bases. CDR3 length equals 16 residues. The CDR3 DNA reads TGTGCCAGCAGCTCCGCATGGTGGGGGCGACGGGAAAAACTGTTTTTT. Protein: CASSSAWWGRREKLFF.

The chain employs TRBV27 and TRBJ1-2, with a weak D call TRBD1 (5 bases). Germline CDR1 and CDR2: MNHEY and SMNVEV (reference sequence). V was cut by 3 bases and J by 7 bases, with 12 bases left in between. There are 13 residues in the CDR3. Here the CDR3 DNA reads TGTGCCAGCAGTTTCGTAGGGGCCGTTGGCTACACCTTC. Translating it yields CASSFVGAVGYTF.

Note on this clonotype: A much larger clone differs from this one at a single base, so this may be a read error. The CDR3 does not close with the conserved phenylalanine or tryptophan, likely indicating a read error. This chain connects TRBV4-1 to TRBJ2-5, with 8 bases aligning to TRBD2. The trim removed 4 bases at V and 3 bases at J, leaving 10 bases unmatched. Germline CDR1 reads MGHRA; CDR2 reads YSYEKL. The CDR3 is made up of 16 amino acids. This CDR3 reads CASSPFTAGGKETQYL. CDR3 coding DNA: TGCGCCAGCAGCCCATTCACGGCGGGAGGCAAAGAGACCCAGTACCTC.